These 9 T cell receptor beta chains were all obtained from the same sample, sequenced in a study of identical twins. TCRdb analysed the 5' RACE reads with MiXCR anew, one entry per CDR3 protein. This sample has fewer than 900,000 distinct CDR3 sequences; 21% occur once, and the top ten carry 4% to 5.5%. This sample was shared with a second study, whose subject was T cells expressing NK-cell markers.

The sequenced sample was PBMCs. These receptors originate from a woman aged 18 to 35 in good health.

Ten or more counts support this clonotype. This chain joins TRBV4-2 and TRBJ2-7; 7 bases map to TRBD1. The CDR3 covers 15 residues. V was pared by 4 bases and J by 2 bases, with 8 bases of the junction left unmatched. Germline V gives CDR1 LGHNA, CDR2 YNFKEQ. The CDR3 nucleotides read TGTGCCAGCAGCCGGTCCGTGGGACAGACCTACGAGCAGTACTTC. This gives the protein CASSRSVGQTYEQYF.

This chain uses TRBV27 with TRBJ2-7, with D tentatively TRBD2 (6 bases). The V gene's germline CDR1 is MNHEY and CDR2 SMNVEV (reference sequence). This CDR3 contains 15 residues. Trimming took 3 bases from V and 0 from J, leaving 12 bases between them. CDR3 sequence (DNA): TGTGCCAGCAGTTTTGGTGGGGGGAGCTCCTACGAGCAGTACTTC. Its translation: CASSFGGGSSYEQYF.

This clonotype was counted a few times. J is TRBJ2-1 and V is TRBV20-1; 9 bases agree with TRBD2. The CDR3 runs 15 residues. The J segment lost 3 bases and the V segment lost 1 base, leaving 4 bases of the junction unmatched. Germline CDR1 reads DFQATT; CDR2 reads SNEGSKA (reference sequence). The CDR3 bases are TGCAGTGCTAGAGGCAGCGGGGGGAACTACAATGAGCAGTTCTTC. Its protein is CSARGSGGNYNEQFF.

A few counts support this clonotype. The chain is built from TRBV7-2 and TRBJ2-5; TRBD2 is a possible D gene (5 bases). The CDR3 covers 15 residues. Trimming took off 1 base at V and 5 bases at J, with 14 bases between the two ends. Germline V gene lookup returns CDR1 SGHTA and CDR2 FQGNSA. The CDR3 region is CASSLGTGSEETQYF. The DNA for the CDR3 is TGTGCCAGCAGCTTAGGCACGGGTAGCGAGGAGACCCAGTACTTC.

This clonotype was seen a handful of times. The CDR3 coding sequence is TGCGCCAGCAGCACTCTAGCGGGGGGGCCTACGCAGTATTTT. It encodes CASSTLAGGPTQYF. The chain carries TRBV5-1 and TRBJ2-3; 12 positions match TRBD2. Trimming cost V 4 bases and J 8 bases; bases outside gene matches: 5. The V gene's germline CDR1 is SGHRS and CDR2 YFSETQ. The CDR3 loop spans 14 amino acids.

The chain joins TRBV7-9 to TRBJ2-7, with 9 bases matching TRBD2. Germline V lookup: CDR1 SEHNR, CDR2 FQNEAQ (reference sequence). This CDR3 has 16 amino acids. V shed 4 bases, J shed 1 base, and the junction held 8 bases outside the gene matches. Here the CDR3 reads CASSSGLAGRSYEQYF. The CDR3 coding sequence is TGTGCCAGCAGCTCCGGGCTAGCGGGAAGATCCTACGAGCAGTACTTC.

This clonotype has a handful of counts. The J gene is TRBJ2-1, the V gene TRBV6-2 or TRBV6-3; D call uncertain. The CDR3 consists of 16 residues. Trimming shortened V by 1 base and J by 2 bases, and 12 bases separated the two germline ends. The germline V gene encodes CDR1 MNHEY and CDR2 SVGEGT. The CDR3 protein is CASSYWVAPPYNEQFF. For the CDR3, the DNA is TGTGCCAGCAGTTACTGGGTAGCCCCGCCCTACAATGAGCAGTTCTTC.

The chain couples TRBV5-1 to TRBJ2-7, with D unclear. The CDR3 sequence is 15 residues long. The V end was cut by 0 bases, the J end by 0 bases, with 10 bases between. Germline V gives CDR1 SGHRS, CDR2 YFSETQ. The CDR3 nucleotides read TGCGCCAGCAGCTTGGTAACGAGAAACTCCTACGAGCAGTACTTC. Encoded protein: CASSLVTRNSYEQYF.

V and J are TRBV29-1 and TRBJ2-1; unclear D gene. CDR1 and CDR2 from the germline V gene are SQVTM and ANQGSEA. The CDR3 consists of 14 residues. Deletions cut 7 bases from V and 2 bases from J, with 15 bases between. For the CDR3, the DNA is TGCAGCGCCCCGAGGACGTACGCCTACAATGAGCAGTTCTTC. Its translation: CSAPRTYAYNEQFF.